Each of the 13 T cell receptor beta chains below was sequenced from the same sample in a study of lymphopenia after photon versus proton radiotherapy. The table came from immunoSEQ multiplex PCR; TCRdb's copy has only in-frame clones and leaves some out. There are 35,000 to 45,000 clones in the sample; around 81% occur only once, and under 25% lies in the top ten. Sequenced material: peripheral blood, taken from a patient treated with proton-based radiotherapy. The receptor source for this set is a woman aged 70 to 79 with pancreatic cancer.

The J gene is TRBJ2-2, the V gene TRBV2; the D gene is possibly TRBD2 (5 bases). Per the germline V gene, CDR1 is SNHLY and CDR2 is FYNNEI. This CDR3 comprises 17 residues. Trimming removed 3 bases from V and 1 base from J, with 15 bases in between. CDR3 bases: TGTGCCAGCAGTGAGAGGACTGGAAACCTGAACACCGGGGAGCTGTTTTTT. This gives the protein CASSERTGNLNTGELFF.

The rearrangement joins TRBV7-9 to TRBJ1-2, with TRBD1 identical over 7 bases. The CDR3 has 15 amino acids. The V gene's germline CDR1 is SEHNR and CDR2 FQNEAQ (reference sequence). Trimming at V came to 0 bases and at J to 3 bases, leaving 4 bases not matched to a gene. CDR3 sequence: CASSLAPTGDYGYTF. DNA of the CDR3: TGTGCCAGCAGCTTAGCGCCCACAGGGGACTATGGCTACACCTTC.

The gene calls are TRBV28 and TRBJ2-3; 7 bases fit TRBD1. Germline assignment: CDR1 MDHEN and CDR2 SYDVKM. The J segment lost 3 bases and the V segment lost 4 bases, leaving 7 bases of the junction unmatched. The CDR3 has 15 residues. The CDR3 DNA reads TGTGCCAGCAGTTACAACAGGGGTTCTACAGATACGCAGTATTTT. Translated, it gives CASSYNRGSTDTQYF.

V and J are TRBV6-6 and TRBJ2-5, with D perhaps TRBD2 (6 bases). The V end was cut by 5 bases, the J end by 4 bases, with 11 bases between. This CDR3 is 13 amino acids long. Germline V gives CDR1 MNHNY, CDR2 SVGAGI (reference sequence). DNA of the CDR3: TGTGCCAGCAGTCTAACCGGGGGAGAGACCCAGTACTTC. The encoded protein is CASSLTGGETQYF.

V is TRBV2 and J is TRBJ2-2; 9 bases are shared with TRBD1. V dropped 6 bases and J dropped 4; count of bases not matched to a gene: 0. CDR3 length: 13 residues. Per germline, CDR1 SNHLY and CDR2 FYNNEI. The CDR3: CASRDRGTGELFF. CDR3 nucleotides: TGTGCCAGCAGGGACAGGGGCACCGGGGAGCTGTTTTTT.

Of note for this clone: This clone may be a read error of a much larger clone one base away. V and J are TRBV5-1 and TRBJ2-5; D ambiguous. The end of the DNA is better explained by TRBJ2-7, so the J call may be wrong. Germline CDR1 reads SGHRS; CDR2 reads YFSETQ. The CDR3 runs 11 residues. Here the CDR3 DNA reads TGCGCCAGCAGCTCCTCCTACGAGCAGTACTTC. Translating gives CASSSSYEQYF.

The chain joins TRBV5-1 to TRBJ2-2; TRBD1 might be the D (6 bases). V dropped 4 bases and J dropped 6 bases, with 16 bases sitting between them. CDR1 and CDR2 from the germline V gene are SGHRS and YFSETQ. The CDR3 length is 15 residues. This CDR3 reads CASSVPRGFAGELFF. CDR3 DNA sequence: TGCGCCAGCAGCGTACCCAGGGGTTTCGCCGGGGAGCTGTTTTTT.

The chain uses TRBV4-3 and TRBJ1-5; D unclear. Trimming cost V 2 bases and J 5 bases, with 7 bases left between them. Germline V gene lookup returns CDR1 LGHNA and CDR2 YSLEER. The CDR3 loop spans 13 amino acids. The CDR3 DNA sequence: TGCGCCAGCAGCCAATCGCAAGATCAGCCCCAGCATTTT. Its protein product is CASSQSQDQPQHF.

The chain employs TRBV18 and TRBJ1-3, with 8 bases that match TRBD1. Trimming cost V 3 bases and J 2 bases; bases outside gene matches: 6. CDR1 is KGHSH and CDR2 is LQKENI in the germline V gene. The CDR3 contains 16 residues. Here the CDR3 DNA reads TGTGCCAGCTCACCTCTTTCAGGGGGCACTGGAAACACCATATATTTT. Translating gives CASSPLSGGTGNTIYF.

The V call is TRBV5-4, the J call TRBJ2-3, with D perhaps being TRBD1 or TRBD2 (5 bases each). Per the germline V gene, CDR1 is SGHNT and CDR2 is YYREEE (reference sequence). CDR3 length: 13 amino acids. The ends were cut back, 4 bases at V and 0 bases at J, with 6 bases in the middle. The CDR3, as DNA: TGTGCCAGCAGCGGGACGAGCACAGATACGCAGTATTTT. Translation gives CASSGTSTDTQYF. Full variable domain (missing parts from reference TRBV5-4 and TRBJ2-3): ETGVTQSPTHLIKTRGQQVTLRCSSQSGHNTVSWYQQALGQGPQFIFQYYREEENGRGNFPPRFSGLQFPNYSSELNVNALELDDSALYLCASSGTSTDTQYFGPGTRLTVL.

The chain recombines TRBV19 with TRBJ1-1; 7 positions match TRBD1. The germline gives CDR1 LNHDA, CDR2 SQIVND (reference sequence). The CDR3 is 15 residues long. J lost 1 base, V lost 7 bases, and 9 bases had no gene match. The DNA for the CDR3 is TGTGCCAGTACCACTCCAGGGGGAAGGAACACTGAAGCTTTCTTT. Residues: CASTTPGGRNTEAFF. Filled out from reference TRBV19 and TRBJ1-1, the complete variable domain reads DGGITQSPKYLFRKEGQNVTLSCEQNLNHDAMYWYRQDPGQGLRLIYYSQIVNDFQKGDIAEGYSVSREKKESFPLTVTSAQKNPTAFYLCASTTPGGRNTEAFFGQGTRLTVV.

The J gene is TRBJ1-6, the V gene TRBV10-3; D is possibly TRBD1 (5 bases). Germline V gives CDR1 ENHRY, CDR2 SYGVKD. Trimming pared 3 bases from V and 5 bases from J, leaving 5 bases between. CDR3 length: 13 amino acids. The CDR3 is CAISEQDNSPLHF. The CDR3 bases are TGTGCCATCAGTGAACAGGATAATTCACCCCTCCACTTT.

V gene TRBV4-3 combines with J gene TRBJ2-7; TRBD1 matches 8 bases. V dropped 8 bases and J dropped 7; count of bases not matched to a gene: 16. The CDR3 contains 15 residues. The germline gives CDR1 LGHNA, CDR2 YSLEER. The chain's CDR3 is CASRRSFDRGEEQYF. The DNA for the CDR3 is TGCGCCAGCCGGAGATCATTCGACAGGGGTGAAGAGCAGTACTTC.